This TCR beta chain stems from a study of PD-L1 blockade in urothelial cancer. Study-wide background: Males with bladder-origin urothelial cancer constituted about 85% of the roughly 29 patients.

As to time point: peripheral blood 6 weeks after treatment start. Urothelial carcinoma affected the patients, and it was locally advanced or metastatic. Each patient supplied 1 to 8 pretreatment and on-treatment samples. CDR1 and CDR2 from the germline V gene are SGHTA and FQGNSA. This CDR3 is built from 16 residues. The V end was cut by 5 bases, the J end by 8 bases, with 21 bases between. Profiling relied on immunoSEQ multiplex PCR, and the TCRdb table lists in-frame clones only, not all of them. This table has some 110,000 clones, about 89% appearing once. This clone was seen only a few times. The source material was PBMCs, sampled around atezolizumab (anti-PD-L1) treatment. The gene calls are TRBV7-2 and TRBJ1-4; D may be TRBD1 (5 bases). This clonotype was sampled from a man between 60 and 75 years old with urothelial cancer. The CDR3 loop reads CASSLNTGTAGEKLFF. The CDR3 DNA reads as TGTGCCAGCAGCCTAAACACCGGGACGGCGGGGGAAAAACTGTTTTTT.